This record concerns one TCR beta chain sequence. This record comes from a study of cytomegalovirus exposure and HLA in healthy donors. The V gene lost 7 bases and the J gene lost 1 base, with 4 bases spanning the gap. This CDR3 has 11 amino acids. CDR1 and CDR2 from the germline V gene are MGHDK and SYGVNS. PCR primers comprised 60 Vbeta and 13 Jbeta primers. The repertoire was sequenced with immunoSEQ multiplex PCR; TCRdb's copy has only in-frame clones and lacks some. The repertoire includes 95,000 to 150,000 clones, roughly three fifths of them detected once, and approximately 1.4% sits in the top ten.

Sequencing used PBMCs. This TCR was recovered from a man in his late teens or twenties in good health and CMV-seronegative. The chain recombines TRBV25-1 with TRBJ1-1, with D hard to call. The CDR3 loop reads CASTWNTEAFF. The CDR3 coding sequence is TGTGCCAGCACGTGGAACACTGAAGCTTTCTTT.